This T cell receptor beta chain was documented in a study of cytomegalovirus exposure and HLA in healthy donors (dated by TCRdb to the late 2010s). At the level of the whole study: According to an earlier analysis of a few hundred of the donors, about 179 million T cells yielded 100 million or so unique TCR beta sequences and less than 300 Gb of sequence data. Approximately 310 gigabases of sequencing data and around 85 million unique TCR sequences made up an early release that covered 500 to 650 HLA-typed donors. Of the approximately 370 genotyped donors, 81% were placed in the genetic ancestry cluster associated with self-reported Caucasian donors. The study aimed to test whether cataloging public T cell receptors could reveal signatures of past pathogen exposure. The study profiled the T cell repertoires of 666 subjects by immunosequencing and related them to cytomegalovirus serostatus. Along with the approximately 650-subject first cohort, a separate validation cohort of more than 90 different subjects was used. To predict cytomegalovirus infection status, the study combined high-throughput TCR immunosequencing, statistical association of individual TCRs with disease status, and machine learning. A later analysis re-analyzed previously published TCR beta repertoires from 660 or so donors and added high-resolution HLA genotyping to study TCR occurrence patterns. The later analysis used no new phenotypic data to find candidate immune exposures, relying instead on TCR beta sequences and their occurrence across donors. An earlier analysis of fewer than 700 of the donors applied high-throughput TCR beta sequencing to assess whether each TCR beta V gene segment acted as functional or pseudogenic. Donor age, sex, ethnicity and CMV serostatus were collected together with the repertoire data. In a later genetic analysis, genome-wide SNP genotypes for about three fifths of the roughly 670 donors were used, and that subset was treated as a discovery cohort. Every discovery cohort repertoire had been produced on one sequencing platform. HLA typing included class I and class II loci at four-digit resolution. The number of typed donors differed by locus: roughly 629-640 for A, B, C, DRB1 and DQB1; some 500 for DQA1; 600 to 610 for DPA1; and about 450 for DPB1. Roughly 5 DR-DQ haplotypes were handled as single units for association and clustering, since linkage in the cohort was strong. On average, around 240,000 unique TCR beta nucleotide sequences were sequenced per donor among 398 genotyped donors of the cohort, with about 17% of those sequences being non-productive.

The cohort was made up of about 670 healthy bone marrow donors. At the time of sampling, every cohort member was nominally healthy, though immune exposures that went unrecorded were likely present. The donor tested CMV seropositive, placing the donor among the 250 to 300 seropositive members of the cohort. A peripheral blood sample was collected from each donor, and TCR beta sequencing was performed on peripheral blood mononuclear cells. The Qiagen DNeasy Blood Extraction Kit was used to extract genomic DNA from the blood cell samples. The library was obtained by the immunoSEQ multiplex PCR assay. A mixture of 60 forward primers for TCR Vbeta segments and 13 reverse primers for TCR Jbeta segments was used in the multiplex PCR. The CDR3 region of rearranged TCR beta genes was amplified from genomic DNA with a multiplex PCR assay. Amplified TCR beta libraries were sequenced as 87-base-pair reads on the Illumina HiSeq System. The published analysis was carried out like this. A later analysis counted around 72 million unique TCR beta chains across the 650 to 700 repertoires, and 10 million to 11 million of these chains were shared by at least two donors. Raw reads were error-corrected and collapsed into unique sequences with a nearest-neighbor algorithm that merged closely related sequences to remove PCR and sequencing errors. V, D and J gene segments were assigned by aligning CDR3 sequences to IMGT reference sequences. For a sequence to be retained, a match of at least six nucleotides to both a V gene segment and a J gene segment was required. A rearrangement was called productive if the CDR3 had no stop codons and remained in frame with V and J, and every other rearrangement was called non-productive. CDR3 was defined by IMGT convention, running from the second conserved V-encoded cysteine to the conserved J-encoded phenylalanine. The earlier analysis of some 580 of the donors excluded any sequence lacking an unambiguous match to a single V gene segment. In an earlier analysis of approximately 610 of the donors, V segments were called functional above 56.7% productive rearrangements and were called segregating when the between-donor standard deviation exceeded 5%. A statistical classification framework was developed to diagnose cytomegalovirus status using the catalog of TCR beta chain sequences. A later analysis assigned V and J genes by comparing TCR nucleotide sequences with IMGT/GENE-DB human TR gene sequences. The TCRdist pipeline was used in a later analysis to assign CDR3 sequences and most-parsimonious VDJ recombination scenarios. In a later analysis, each TCR beta chain was defined by its CDR3 amino acid sequence together with its V-gene family, and reads without a unique V-gene family were excluded. To address suspected cross-contamination and a sequencing artifact, a later analysis removed approximately 600 highly shared, low-generation-probability nucleotide sequences. For each public chain, a later analysis derived a clonal expansion index from normalized ranks of inferred template counts within each repertoire. A later analysis computed generation probabilities with a VDJ recombination model fitted to out-of-frame rearrangements, and checked the results against IGoR. In a later analysis, hypergeometric tests were used to score TCR-TCR, TCR-HLA and TCR-CMV co-occurrence, with a repertoire-size bias correction applied to TCR pairs. In a later analysis, false discovery rates were estimated by permuting HLA or CMV assignments 20 times. In a later analysis, co-occurring TCRs were grouped with DBSCAN, and TCRdist sequence similarity was added when clustering was performed within HLA-allele-positive subsets. For co-occurrence clustering, repertoires with fewer than 30,000 or more than 120,000 public chains were excluded, along with about five repertoires with anomalous nucleotide sharing. TCRdb limited this immuneACCESS table to in-frame rearrangements with V and J called. A share of clones is missing; checked studies link under half to unresolved V genes, and the rest is unexplained. V and J calls plus clone size are reproduced from that table; the DNA served to infer D and trimming. Here the sample has about 150,000 clones; about 74% occur a single time. The top ten clonotypes cover about 12% of the sample.

Comments on this clone: Its target antigen remains unknown. Within one base of it there is no much larger clone, and no base qualities were kept. Other nucleotide sequences in the sample specify the same CDR3.

General conclusions and limits of the study: In a later genetic analysis, a missense DCLRE1C variant was associated with V-gene and J-gene trimming of TCR beta chains, and the association was replicated in an independent cohort. In vitro tests confirmed that a few of the cytomegalovirus-associated TCR beta chains recognize cytomegalovirus antigens. In a later analysis, TCR association rates were found to vary across HLA loci, with the most associated TCRs seen for DRB1 alleles and the fewest for HLA-C alleles. Most TCR sequences were observed very rarely across donors, whereas some public TCRs were present in many individuals. Roughly uniform sequencing depth across donors was assumed in presence/absence analyses, although this assumption may not hold. An earlier analysis of approximately 600 of the donors showed that most TCR beta V segments appeared in productive rearrangements either about 90% or about 30% of the time, which broadly matched IMGT annotations. Some 15 rarely observed V segments, including chromosome 9 orphons, were excluded from the earlier analysis of several hundred of the donors because counts were too low. A further reported finding was that TCR beta sequences accurately predicted the HLA-A and HLA-B alleles for most subjects in the first cohort. Because HLA typing was unavailable for some donors at each locus, only the typed subset was used in association tests. Because the 87-base-pair reads could not distinguish some IMGT-functional V segments, including TRBV6-2 and TRBV6-3, those segments were excluded. According to a later genetic analysis, donors in an Asian-associated ancestry cluster had fewer N-insertions in productive TCRs than the approximately 670-donor mean. Several of the top co-occurrence clusters appeared to be linked to parvovirus B19, influenza, CMV and Epstein-Barr virus, according to a later analysis. Immune exposure information for the cohort was limited to CMV serostatus. Specific HLA alleles were associated with 18,000 or so TCR beta sequences at a false discovery rate of 0.05 in a later analysis. The study listed 150 to 200 TCR beta chains as associated with cytomegalovirus. In a later analysis, HLA-associated TCR beta chains were found to be more clonally expanded and to have lower generation probabilities than equally common non-associated chains. Correlated functional status among segregating V segments might be attributable to linkage disequilibrium, but an unknown experimental factor could not be ruled out. According to the authors, the approach could potentially be generalized to other disease states and immunological phenotypes. In both the original and validation cohorts, the classifier was reported to diagnose cytomegalovirus status with high specificity and sensitivity. A cluster of highly shared sequence variants was judged likely to represent a technical artifact of the sequencing pipeline. Assigning TCR associations to individual alleles was difficult when HLA alleles, especially DR and DQ, strongly co-occurred. A later analysis found that most CMV-associated TCR beta chains appeared HLA-restricted, with HLA associations seemingly driven largely by CMV exposure. In this cohort, only TCR beta chains were sequenced, and detectable features were limited by the absence of alpha or paired-chain data.

Deletion took 2 bases off V and 4 bases off J, with a span of 3 bases between the germline ends. Looking up the germline V gene yields CDR1 MDHEN and CDR2 SYDVKM. The CDR3 runs 12 residues from the cysteine to the phenylalanine. Only the CDR3 part of the read is kept: 36 bases, read in frame from the first base. The chain links TRBV28 with TRBJ1-5; the D gene lacks a confident call. The specimen sequenced was PBMCs. The origin of this receptor is a man between 40 and 49 years old in good health and CMV-seropositive. The CDR3 in this case is CASSLLNQPQHF. The nucleotide sequence is given as TGTGCCAGCAGTTTACTAAATCAGCCCCAGCATTTT.